The rows below give T cell receptor beta chains drawn from one sample of a study of blood T cell repertoires in COVID-19. TCRdb keeps only in-frame clones here, not all; method: immunoSEQ multiplex PCR. The sample has about 430,000 clones, more than 70% seen once. The sample taken for sequencing was PBMCs or T cells enriched from blood (not recorded which). These receptors all stem from a woman between 18 and 29 years old who had been exposed to COVID-19. CDR3s include the opening cysteine and the closing phenylalanine or tryptophan. D genes are given only for firm matches. Part of the rows lack a size; the others show once, few, many or a class for expanded clones.

d_gene	abundance	v_gene	len	j_gene	CDR3aa	CDR3nt
TRBD2	few	TRBV6-5	15	TRBJ2-1	CASSVLAGAANEQFF	TGTGCCAGCAGCGTCCTAGCGGGAGCGGCCAATGAGCAGTTCTTC
TRBD1	.	TRBV12-3/TRBV12-4	13	TRBJ2-1	CASSLNTGGGQFF	TGTGCCAGCAGTTTAAACACAGGGGGCGGGCAGTTCTTC
.	.	TRBV12-3/TRBV12-4	12	TRBJ2-1	CASSSTINEQFF	TGTGCCAGCAGTTCCACTATCAATGAGCAGTTCTTC
.	few	TRBV16	15	TRBJ1-1	CASSPEQVPGTEAFF	TGTGCCAGCAGCCCTGAACAGGTGCCGGGCACTGAAGCTTTCTTT
TRBD2	.	TRBV19	16	TRBJ2-5	CASSILAGGPRETQYF	TGTGCCAGTAGTATTCTGGCGGGAGGGCCCCGGGAGACCCAGTACTTC
.	.	TRBV6-1	14	TRBJ1-2	CASSEGLTTYGYTF	TGTGCCAGCAGTGAAGGTCTGACAACCTATGGCTACACCTTC
TRBD1	.	TRBV4-1	16	TRBJ2-7	CASSQELGTGRLGQYF	TGCGCCAGCAGCCAAGAATTGGGGACAGGACGCCTGGGGCAGTACTTC
.	.	TRBV6-5	13	TRBJ1-1	CASSYGQAPGAFF	TGTGCCAGCAGTTACGGTCAGGCTCCCGGCGCTTTCTTT
.	once	TRBV6-4	14	TRBJ1-5	CASSAGVGNQPQHF	TGTGCCAGCAGTGCCGGGGTAGGCAATCAGCCCCAGCATTTT
TRBD2	.	TRBV19	16	TRBJ2-3	CASRGLAGGVTDTQYF	TGTGCCAGTAGAGGACTAGCGGGAGGGGTTACAGATACGCAGTATTTT
TRBD2	.	TRBV4-1	17	TRBJ2-2	CASSLYPGRVGTGELFF	TGCGCCAGCAGCCTGTATCCCGGGAGGGTTGGAACCGGGGAGCTGTTTTTT
TRBD2	.	TRBV5-5	16	TRBJ2-3	CASSRWTSGSTDTQYF	TGTGCCAGCAGCCGCTGGACTAGCGGTTCCACAGATACGCAGTATTTT
.	.	TRBV27	12	TRBJ1-1	CASSFTGSEAFF	TGTGCCAGCAGTTTTACGGGTTCTGAAGCTTTCTTT
.	.	TRBV12-3/TRBV12-4	12	TRBJ1-1	CASSLYRGTAFF	TGTGCCAGCAGTTTATATCGGGGAACAGCTTTCTTT
TRBD1	.	TRBV4-1	15	TRBJ1-1	CASSQGQNWNTEAFF	TGCGCCAGCAGCCAGGGACAGAATTGGAACACTGAAGCTTTCTTT
TRBD1	.	TRBV6-1	15	TRBJ2-1	CASSAAGQGADEQFF	TGTGCCAGCAGTGCAGCGGGACAGGGGGCGGATGAGCAGTTCTTC
TRBD2	.	TRBV7-3	17	TRBJ2-1	CASRTGTRGAASEEQFF	TGTGCCAGCAGGACCGGGACTAGGGGGGCGGCGTCGGAGGAGCAGTTCTTC
.	.	TRBV3-1/TRBV3-2	15	TRBJ2-7	CASSLDTGTRYEQYF	TGTGCCAGCAGCTTGGATACCGGGACACGATACGAGCAGTACTTC
.	.	TRBV7-8	16	TRBJ1-2	CASSLGSTEVWYGYTF	TGTGCCAGCAGCTTAGGGAGCACCGAGGTCTGGTATGGCTACACCTTC
TRBD2	once	TRBV28	14	TRBJ2-3	CASSNPVAGDTQYF	TGTGCCAGCAGTAACCCTGTAGCGGGAGATACGCAGTATTTT
TRBD1	.	TRBV19	15	TRBJ2-2	CASRTGGSNTGELFF	TGTGCCAGTAGGACAGGGGGCTCTAACACCGGGGAGCTGTTTTTT
.	.	TRBV12-3/TRBV12-4	13	TRBJ2-5	CASTESGKETQYF	TGTGCCAGCACCGAATCGGGGAAAGAGACCCAGTACTTC
.	.	TRBV7-6	13	TRBJ1-4	CASSLDHFEKLFF	TGTGCCAGCAGCTTAGACCACTTCGAAAAACTGTTTTTT
.	.	TRBV2	13	TRBJ1-2	CASTTRTGDGYTF	TGTGCCAGCACCACTCGCACGGGGGATGGCTACACCTTC
TRBD2	few	TRBV19	16	TRBJ2-2	CASSLLAGFGTGELFF	TGTGCCAGTAGTCTACTAGCGGGATTCGGCACCGGGGAGCTGTTTTTT
.	.	TRBV28	17	TRBJ2-5	CASSPTIGSARPETQYF	TGTGCCAGCAGTCCGACAATTGGTAGCGCCCGCCCAGAGACCCAGTACTTC
.	.	TRBV28	15	TRBJ2-2	CASSLGGARHGELFF	TGTGCCAGCAGTTTGGGGGGGGCGCGGCACGGGGAGCTGTTTTTT
.	.	TRBV27	16	TRBJ2-3	CASSLLSVGDTDTQYF	TGTGCCAGCAGTTTATTAAGTGTGGGAGACACAGATACGCAGTATTTT
TRBD2	.	TRBV5-1	15	TRBJ2-5	CASSPLAGERETQYF	TGCGCCAGCAGCCCACTAGCGGGAGAACGGGAGACCCAGTACTTC
TRBD1	.	TRBV11-1	14	TRBJ1-6	CAITGTAYNSPLHF	TGTGCCATCACCGGGACAGCTTATAATTCACCCCTCCACTTT
TRBD1	few	TRBV7-9	14	TRBJ2-1	CASSTDRGINEQFF	TGTGCCAGCAGCACAGACAGGGGGATCAATGAGCAGTTCTTC
.	.	TRBV4-3	15	TRBJ2-3	CASSQVGQATDTQYF	TGCGCCAGCAGCCAAGTGGGGCAGGCCACAGATACGCAGTATTTT
.	.	TRBV11-2	15	TRBJ2-7	CASSLGSDFTYEQYF	TGTGCCAGCAGCTTAGGCTCGGACTTCACCTACGAGCAGTACTTC
TRBD2	.	TRBV5-6	17	TRBJ2-3	CASTSGTSEARTDTQYF	TGTGCCAGCACCTCGGGGACTAGCGAGGCCCGCACAGATACGCAGTATTTT
.	.	TRBV5-4	17	TRBJ1-4	CASSSVGDEKSNEKLFF	TGTGCCAGCAGCTCGGTAGGGGATGAGAAGTCGAATGAAAAACTGTTTTTT
TRBD1	.	TRBV19	15	TRBJ2-7	CASSIPGTGIYEQYF	TGTGCCAGTAGTATACCCGGGACAGGGATTTACGAGCAGTACTTC
TRBD2	.	TRBV24-1	16	TRBJ2-1	CATSDPTSGSSNEQFF	TGTGCCACCAGTGACCCCACTAGCGGGAGTAGCAATGAGCAGTTCTTC
TRBD1	.	TRBV28	17	TRBJ2-6	CASSLSTGDSGANVLTF	TGTGCCAGCAGTTTATCAACAGGGGACTCTGGGGCCAACGTCCTGACTTTC
.	.	TRBV4-1	14	TRBJ2-2	CASSPSQGTGELFF	TGCGCCAGCAGCCCTAGCCAAGGCACCGGGGAGCTGTTTTTT
TRBD1	.	TRBV11-2	15	TRBJ2-5	CASSPGQGGQETQYF	TGTGCCAGCAGCCCTGGACAGGGAGGCCAAGAGACCCAGTACTTC
TRBD2	few	TRBV4-2	16	TRBJ2-3	CASSQDPGLGTDTQYF	TGTGCCAGCAGCCAAGATCCGGGACTAGGCACAGATACGCAGTATTTT
.	.	TRBV10-3	15	TRBJ2-7	CAIKIGGSPDYEQYF	TGTGCCATCAAGATAGGCGGGTCCCCCGACTACGAGCAGTACTTC
TRBD1	once	TRBV9	15	TRBJ1-1	CASSGRQGALTEAFF	TGTGCCAGCAGCGGGCGACAGGGCGCCCTCACTGAAGCTTTCTTT
.	once	TRBV18	17	TRBJ1-1	CASSPRRGAPMNTEAFF	TGTGCCAGCTCACCACGTCGGGGGGCGCCAATGAACACTGAAGCTTTCTTT